This TCR beta chain was sequenced in a study of vaccination and CD4 T cells after COVID-19. For the study at large: Control wells got either CEFX epitopes, HIV-1 Nef peptides, or no peptide at all.

V was trimmed by 4 bases and J by 3 bases, leaving 3 bases between them. This CDR3 spans 12 amino acids. In germline, CDR1 is SGHTA, CDR2 FQGTGA. This clonotype has a handful of counts. Its antigen is currently unknown. Cultured CD4+ T cell DNA was sequenced using the Oncomine TCR Beta short-read assay. TCRdb independently ran MiXCR on the PCR reads; one entry per CDR3 protein. The sample shows 12,000 or so distinct CDR3 sequences, around 40% of them seen only once. The treatment is: roughly 10-day PBMC culture with coronavirus spike peptide pools or control peptides (ViraFEST assay). The V and J genes are TRBV7-3 and TRBJ2-2; D gene ambiguous. The sample was cultured CD4+ T cells from blood. This sequence was found in a human donor with COVID-19. CDR3 nucleotides: TGTGCCAGCAGCTCTTACACCGGGGAGCTGTTTTTT. This translates into CASSSYTGELFF. The full variable domain, in which reference TRBV7-3 and TRBJ2-2 provide the parts outside the CDR3, is GAGVSQTPSNKVTEKGKYVELRCDPISGHTALYWYRQSLGQGPEFLIYFQGTGAADDSGLPNDRFFAVRPEGSVSTLKIQRTERGDSAVYLCASSSYTGELFFGEGSRLTVL.